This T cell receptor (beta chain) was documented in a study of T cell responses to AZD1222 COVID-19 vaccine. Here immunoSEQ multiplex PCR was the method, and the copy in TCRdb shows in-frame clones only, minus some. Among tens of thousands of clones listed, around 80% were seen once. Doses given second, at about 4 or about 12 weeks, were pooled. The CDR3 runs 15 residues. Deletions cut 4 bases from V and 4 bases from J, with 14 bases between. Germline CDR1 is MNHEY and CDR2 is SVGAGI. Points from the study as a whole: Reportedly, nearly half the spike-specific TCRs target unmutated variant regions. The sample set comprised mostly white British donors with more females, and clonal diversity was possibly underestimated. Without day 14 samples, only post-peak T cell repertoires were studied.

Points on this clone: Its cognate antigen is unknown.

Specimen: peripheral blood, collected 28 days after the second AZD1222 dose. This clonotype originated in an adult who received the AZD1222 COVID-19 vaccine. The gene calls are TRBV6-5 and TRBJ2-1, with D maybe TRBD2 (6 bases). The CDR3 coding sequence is TGTGCCAGCAGTTCGGGACTCGCACAGTACAATGAGCAGTTCTTC. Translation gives CASSSGLAQYNEQFF.